Sequencing of this T cell receptor beta chain was carried out in a study of blood T cell repertoires in COVID-19. About the study: Cohort 3 donors counted as recovered after two negative PCRs, clearance, or resolved symptoms. Samples came from the United States, Italy and Spain, spanning acute and convalescent COVID-19. PBMCs, B-cell-depleted T cells, or T cells provided the cDNA or gDNA that made up the material.

The sample holds a few counts of this clone. Libraries were prepared by immunoSEQ multiplex PCR; TCRdb keeps only in-frame clonotypes and omits some of them. Of approximately 190,000 clones listed, about 88% are singletons. Germline V gene sequence: CDR1 SGHAT, CDR2 FQNNGV. The V end was cut by 0 bases, the J end by 1 base, with 9 bases between. The CDR3 has 15 amino acids. Living in about two dozen US areas, the participants were between 18 and 89 years of age. The chain uses TRBV11-2 and TRBJ1-1; no clear D gene. The source is a woman in her 40s in a cohort exposed to, infected with or recovered from COVID-19 (not recorded which). Sequenced material: PBMCs or T cells enriched from blood (not recorded which). CDR3 residues: CASSLDYSWNTEAFF. In nucleotides, the CDR3 is TGTGCCAGCAGCTTAGATTATTCTTGGAACACTGAAGCTTTCTTT.